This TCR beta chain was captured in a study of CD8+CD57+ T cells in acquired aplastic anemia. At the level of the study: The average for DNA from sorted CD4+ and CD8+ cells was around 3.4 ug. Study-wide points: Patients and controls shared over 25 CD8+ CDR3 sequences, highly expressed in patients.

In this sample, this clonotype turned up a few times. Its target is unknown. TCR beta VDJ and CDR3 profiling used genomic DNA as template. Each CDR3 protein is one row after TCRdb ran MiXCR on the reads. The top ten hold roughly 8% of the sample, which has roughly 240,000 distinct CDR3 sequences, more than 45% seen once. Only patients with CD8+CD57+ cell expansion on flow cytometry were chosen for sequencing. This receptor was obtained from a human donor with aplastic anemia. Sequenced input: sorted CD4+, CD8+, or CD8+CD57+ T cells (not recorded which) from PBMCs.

In DNA, the CDR3 is TGTGCCAGTACCCCTAGACAGGTCCAATATCGGAACACTGAAGCTTTCTTT. Amino acid sequence: CASTPRQVQYRNTEAFF. J is TRBJ1-1 and V is TRBV19; tentative D call: TRBD1 (6 bases). The CDR3 is made up of 17 amino acids. Germline lookup yields CDR1 LNHDA and CDR2 SQIVND (reference sequence). V lost 7 bases and J lost 1, with 22 bases in between.